These T cell receptor beta chains were read from a single sample in a study of blood T cell repertoires in COVID-19. Produced via immunoSEQ multiplex PCR; TCRdb's table is partial and in-frame only. This table holds around 140,000 clones, 85% to 90% found once. The material sequenced was peripheral blood. All receptors derive from a man aged 45-60 years with active or convalescent COVID-19. Both conserved end residues are part of each CDR3. The D gene is left open where the match is weak. Clone size is not always given. Where it is, it says once, few, many or a class for expanded clones.

d_gene | j_gene | abundance | v_gene | CDR3aa | CDR3nt
TRBD2 | TRBJ2-1 | - | TRBV3-1/TRBV3-2 | CASSQVPLAASYNEQFF | TGTGCCAGCAGCCAAGTCCCTCTAGCGGCTTCCTACAATGAGCAGTTCTTC
- | TRBJ2-1 | - | TRBV19 | CASSKEGLETGEQFF | TGTGCCAGTAGCAAAGAGGGCCTGGAGACCGGTGAGCAGTTCTTC
TRBD2 | TRBJ2-7 | - | TRBV7-6 | CASSQQVGGGEQYF | TGTGCCAGCAGCCAGCAGGTTGGGGGGGGCGAGCAGTACTTC
- | TRBJ1-2 | - | TRBV21-1 | CASSSAIPSSAGYTF | TGTGCCAGCAGCTCAGCGATCCCCTCTTCAGCGGGCTACACCTTC
- | TRBJ2-7 | - | TRBV24-1 | CATSDSGNDEQYF | TGTGCCACCAGTGATTCCGGGAACGACGAGCAGTACTTC
TRBD2 | TRBJ2-1 | - | TRBV19 | CASSLSQRGGSYNEQFF | TGTGCCAGTAGTCTCTCCCAGCGGGGGGGCTCCTACAATGAGCAGTTCTTC
- | TRBJ2-3 | - | TRBV5-1 | CASSWASSTDTQYF | TGCGCCAGCAGCTGGGCATCTAGCACAGATACGCAGTATTTT
- | TRBJ2-2 | - | TRBV12-5 | CASGLPRLGGAGELFF | TGTGCTAGTGGATTGCCCCGTTTGGGGGGTGCCGGGGAGCTGTTTTTT
TRBD2 | TRBJ2-1 | - | TRBV5-5 | CASSLSGSIDEQFF | TGTGCCAGCAGCTTGAGCGGGAGCATCGATGAGCAGTTCTTC
TRBD2 | TRBJ2-1 | - | TRBV4-1 | CASSHPPGRDHEQFF | TGCGCCAGCAGCCACCCCCCAGGGAGGGACCATGAGCAGTTCTTC
- | TRBJ2-1 | - | TRBV4-1 | CASSQVLAGISSYNEQFF | TGCGCCAGCAGCCAAGTTTTGGCGGGCATCAGCTCCTACAATGAGCAGTTCTTC
TRBD2 | TRBJ2-5 | - | TRBV7-7 | CASSRLAGVSETQYF | TGTGCCAGCAGCAGACTAGCGGGGGTATCAGAGACCCAGTACTTC
- | TRBJ2-1 | - | TRBV14 | CASSAITGMAYHEQFF | TGTGCCAGCAGCGCCATCACAGGGATGGCCTACCATGAGCAGTTCTTC
- | TRBJ1-1 | - | TRBV9 | CASSVGLTGTEAFF | TGTGCCAGCAGCGTAGGTCTTACAGGGACTGAAGCTTTCTTT
- | TRBJ1-5 | - | TRBV28 | CASSLLIRGDSNQPQHF | TGTGCCAGCAGTTTATTAATTCGGGGGGATAGCAATCAGCCCCAGCATTTT
- | TRBJ2-7 | - | TRBV10-3 | CAISASSSYEQYF | TGTGCCATCAGTGCCTCCAGCTCCTACGAGCAGTACTTC
- | TRBJ1-6 | once | TRBV7-9 | CASQNGGLVNSPLHF | TGTGCCAGCCAAAACGGGGGTTTAGTGAATTCACCCCTCCACTTT
- | TRBJ2-7 | - | TRBV3-1/TRBV3-2 | CASSQSSGFYEQYF | TGTGCCAGCAGCCAATCATCAGGGTTCTACGAGCAGTACTTC
- | TRBJ2-7 | - | TRBV5-1 | CASNAGTPPYEQYF | TGCGCCAGCAACGCCGGGACACCGCCCTACGAGCAGTACTTC
- | TRBJ2-5 | - | TRBV18 | CASSPPQMETQYF | TGTGCCAGCTCACCACCCCAGATGGAGACCCAGTACTTC
TRBD2 | TRBJ2-1 | once | TRBV6-1 | CASSERTSGSSEQFF | TGTGCCAGCAGTGAACGGACTAGCGGGAGCTCTGAGCAGTTCTTC
TRBD1 | TRBJ1-5 | few | TRBV28 | CASSFKVGTGNQPQHF | TGTGCCAGCAGTTTCAAAGTTGGGACAGGGAATCAGCCCCAGCATTTT
TRBD2 | TRBJ2-2 | - | TRBV2 | CASNTQGLAGEGAGELFF | TGTGCCAGCAACACACAGGGACTAGCGGGAGAAGGGGCCGGGGAGCTGTTTTTT
TRBD1 | TRBJ2-5 | - | TRBV30 | CAWDRGGETQYF | TGTGCCTGGGACAGGGGAGGAGAGACCCAGTACTTC
- | TRBJ2-7 | - | TRBV6-5 | CASSLSLYEQYF | TGTGCCAGCAGTTTATCCCTCTACGAGCAGTACTTC
- | TRBJ2-2 | - | TRBV14 | CASSQVRANTGELFF | TGTGCCAGCAGCCAGGTGCGGGCGAACACCGGGGAGCTGTTTTTT
TRBD1 | TRBJ2-7 | few | TRBV27 | CASSLLGQQPYEQYF | TGTGCCAGCAGTTTACTGGGACAGCAACCATACGAGCAGTACTTC
- | TRBJ2-3 | once | TRBV5-1 | CASSLGVGTDTQYF | TGCGCCAGCAGCTTGGGCGTGGGCACAGATACGCAGTATTTT